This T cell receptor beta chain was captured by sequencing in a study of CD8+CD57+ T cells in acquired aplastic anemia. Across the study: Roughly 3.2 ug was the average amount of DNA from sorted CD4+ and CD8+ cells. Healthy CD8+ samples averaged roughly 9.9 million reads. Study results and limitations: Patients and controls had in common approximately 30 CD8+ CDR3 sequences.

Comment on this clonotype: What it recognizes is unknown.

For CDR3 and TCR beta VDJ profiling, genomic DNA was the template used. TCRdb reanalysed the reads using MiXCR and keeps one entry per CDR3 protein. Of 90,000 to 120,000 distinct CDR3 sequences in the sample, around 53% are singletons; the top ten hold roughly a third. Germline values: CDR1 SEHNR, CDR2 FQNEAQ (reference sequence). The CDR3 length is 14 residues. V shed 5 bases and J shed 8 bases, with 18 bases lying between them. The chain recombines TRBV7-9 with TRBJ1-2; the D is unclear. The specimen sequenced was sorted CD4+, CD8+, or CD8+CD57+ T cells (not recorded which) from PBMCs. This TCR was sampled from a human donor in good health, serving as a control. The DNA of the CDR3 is TGTGCCAGCAGCAATCCCGTTGTTATCTCGGGCTACACCTTC. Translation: CASSNPVVISGYTF. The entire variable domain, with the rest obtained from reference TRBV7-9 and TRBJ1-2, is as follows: DTGVSQNPRHKITKRGQNVTFRCDPISEHNRLYWYRQTLGQGPEFLTYFQNEAQLEKSRLLSDRFSAERPKGSFSTLEIQRTEQGDSAMYLCASSNPVVISGYTFGSGTRLTVV.